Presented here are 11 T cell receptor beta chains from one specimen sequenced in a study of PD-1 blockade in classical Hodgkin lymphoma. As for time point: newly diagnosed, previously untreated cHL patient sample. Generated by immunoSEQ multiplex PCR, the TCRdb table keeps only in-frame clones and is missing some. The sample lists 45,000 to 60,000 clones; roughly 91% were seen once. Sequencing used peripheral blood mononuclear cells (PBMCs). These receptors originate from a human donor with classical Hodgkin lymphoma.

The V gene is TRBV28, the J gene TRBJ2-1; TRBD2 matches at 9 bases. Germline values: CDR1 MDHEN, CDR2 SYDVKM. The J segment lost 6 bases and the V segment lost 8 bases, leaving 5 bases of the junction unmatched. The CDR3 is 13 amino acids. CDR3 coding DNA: TGTGCCAGCGGACTAGCGATGCTCAATGAGCAGTTCTTC. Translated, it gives CASGLAMLNEQFF.

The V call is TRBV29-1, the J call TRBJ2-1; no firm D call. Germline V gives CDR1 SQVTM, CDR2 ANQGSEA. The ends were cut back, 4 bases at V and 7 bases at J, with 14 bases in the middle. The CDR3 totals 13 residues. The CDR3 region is CSVGKGPGNEQFF. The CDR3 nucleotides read TGCAGCGTTGGTAAGGGTCCCGGGAATGAGCAGTTCTTC.

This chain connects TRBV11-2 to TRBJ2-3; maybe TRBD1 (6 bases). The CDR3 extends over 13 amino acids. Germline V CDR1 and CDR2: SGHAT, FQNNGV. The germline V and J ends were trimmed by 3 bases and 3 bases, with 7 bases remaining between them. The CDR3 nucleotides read TGTGCCAGCAGCTTCGGACAGACAGATACGCAGTATTTT. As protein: CASSFGQTDTQYF.

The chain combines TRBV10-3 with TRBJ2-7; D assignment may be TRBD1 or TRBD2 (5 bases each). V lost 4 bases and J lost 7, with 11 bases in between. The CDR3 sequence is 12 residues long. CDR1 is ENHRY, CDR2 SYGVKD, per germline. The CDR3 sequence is CAISALAGEQYF. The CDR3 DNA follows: TGTGCCATCAGTGCCCTAGCAGGGGAGCAGTACTTC.

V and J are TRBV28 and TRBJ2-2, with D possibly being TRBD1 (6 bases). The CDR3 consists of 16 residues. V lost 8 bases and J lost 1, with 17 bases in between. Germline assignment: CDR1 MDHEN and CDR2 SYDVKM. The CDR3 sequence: CASLPTRTVNTGELFF. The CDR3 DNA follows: TGTGCCAGCCTACCTACCCGGACAGTGAACACCGGGGAGCTGTTTTTT. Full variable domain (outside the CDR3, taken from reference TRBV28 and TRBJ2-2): DVKVTQSSRYLVKRTGEKVFLECVQDMDHENMFWYRQDPGLGLRLIYFSYDVKMKEKGDIPEGYSVSREKKERFSLILESASTNQTSMYLCASLPTRTVNTGELFFGEGSRLTVL.

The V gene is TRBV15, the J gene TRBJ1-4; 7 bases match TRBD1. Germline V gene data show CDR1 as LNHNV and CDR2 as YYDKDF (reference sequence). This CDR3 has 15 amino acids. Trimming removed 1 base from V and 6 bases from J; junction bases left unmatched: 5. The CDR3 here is CATSRGGTDDEKLFF. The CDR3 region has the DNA TGTGCCACCAGCAGAGGAGGGACAGATGATGAAAAACTGTTTTTT.

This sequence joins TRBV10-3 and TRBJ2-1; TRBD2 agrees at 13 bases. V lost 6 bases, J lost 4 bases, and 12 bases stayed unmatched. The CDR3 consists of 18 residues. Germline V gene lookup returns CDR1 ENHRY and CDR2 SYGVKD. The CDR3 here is CAIRSELAGGWGYNEQFF. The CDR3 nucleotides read TGTGCCATCAGGAGCGAACTAGCGGGAGGGTGGGGATACAATGAGCAGTTCTTC.

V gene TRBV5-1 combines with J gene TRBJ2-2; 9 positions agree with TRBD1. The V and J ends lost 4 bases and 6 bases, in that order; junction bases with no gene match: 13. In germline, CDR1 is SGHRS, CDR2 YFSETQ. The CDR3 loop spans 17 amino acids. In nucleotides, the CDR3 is TGCGCCAGCAGCGTAACACCGGGACAGGGTAGTCCCGGGGAGCTGTTTTTT. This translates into CASSVTPGQGSPGELFF. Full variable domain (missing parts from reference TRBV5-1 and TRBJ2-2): KAGVTQTPRYLIKTRGQQVTLSCSPISGHRSVSWYQQTPGQGLQFLFEYFSETQRNKGNFPGRFSGRQFSNSRSEMNVSTLELGDSALYLCASSVTPGQGSPGELFFGEGSRLTVL.

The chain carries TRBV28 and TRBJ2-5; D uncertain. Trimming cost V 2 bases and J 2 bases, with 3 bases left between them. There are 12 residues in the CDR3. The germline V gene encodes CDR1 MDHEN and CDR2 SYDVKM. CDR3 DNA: TGTGCCAGCAGTTTACCACAAGAGACCCAGTACTTC. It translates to CASSLPQETQYF.

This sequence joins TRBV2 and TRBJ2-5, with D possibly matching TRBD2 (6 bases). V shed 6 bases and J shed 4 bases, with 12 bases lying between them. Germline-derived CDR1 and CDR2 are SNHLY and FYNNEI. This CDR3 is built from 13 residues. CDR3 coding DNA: TGTGCCAGCAGGGAGGGACTTACAGAGACCCAGTACTTC. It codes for CASREGLTETQYF. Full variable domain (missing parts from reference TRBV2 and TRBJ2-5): EPEVTQTPSHQVTQMGQEVILRCVPISNHLYFYWYRQILGQKVEFLVSFYNNEISEKSEIFDDQFSVERPDGSNFTLKIRSTKLEDSAMYFCASREGLTETQYFGPGTRLLVL.

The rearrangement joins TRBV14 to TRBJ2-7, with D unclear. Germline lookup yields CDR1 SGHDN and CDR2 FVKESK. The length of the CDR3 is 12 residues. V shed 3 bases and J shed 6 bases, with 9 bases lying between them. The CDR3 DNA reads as TGTGCCAGCAGCCACACCCGCGGCGAGCAGTACGTC. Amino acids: CASSHTRGEQYV.